This TCR beta chain was recovered during a study of cytomegalovirus exposure and HLA in healthy donors. Study findings and constraints: A later analysis linked a missense variant in DCLRE1C to the trimming of TCR beta V and J genes. Generally TCR sequences proved uncommon, though certain public TCRs appeared in numerous donors. Common viral pathogens seemed, in a later analysis, to connect with several of the most significant clusters.

For this clone: Antigen specificity is unknown.

The CDR3 sequence is 15 residues long. Losses at the gene ends were 5 bases for V and 0 bases for J; bases not matched to a gene: 8. Germline assignment: CDR1 SGHNT and CDR2 YYREEE (reference sequence). The primer mix had 60 Vbeta and 13 Jbeta primers. Profiled with immunoSEQ multiplex PCR; TCRdb holds only in-frame clones, not every one. The sample consists of about 130,000 clones, approximately 80% of them appearing once. This sequence was found in a man aged 25-45 years in good health and CMV-seronegative. The sample was PBMCs. This sequence joins TRBV5-4 and TRBJ2-7; TRBD2 matches at 7 bases. CDR3 sequence reads: CASRAASGSSYEQYF. CDR3 nucleotide sequence: TGTGCCAGCAGGGCGGCTAGCGGTAGCTCCTACGAGCAGTACTTC.